The rows below give T cell receptor beta chains drawn from one sample of a study of PD-L1 blockade in urothelial cancer. Data came from immunoSEQ multiplex PCR; TCRdb stores just in-frame clones and leaves some out. The table lists around 49,000 clones, approximately 78% of them singletons, with about 13% in the top ten. The sequencing used PBMCs, collected around atezolizumab (anti-PD-L1) treatment. The source of these receptors is a man aged 60 to 69 with urothelial cancer. Both conserved end residues are trimmed from each CDR3. A D gene is named only where the DNA matches it firmly. The listing skips clone size in some rows; elsewhere it reads once, few, many or a size class.

j_call v_call clone_size d_call cdr3_aa
TRBJ1-2 TRBV5-6 NA NA ASSSRQVRDYT
TRBJ1-2 TRBV10-3 NA TRBD1 ATRPGQGGLGYGYT
TRBJ1-2 TRBV10-1 NA NA ASGNDIRGLGYYGYT
TRBJ2-5 TRBV6-5 NA NA ASRDKLNQETQY
TRBJ2-3 TRBV28 NA TRBD2 ASSLGTSGTDTQY
TRBJ1-1 TRBV5-5 once TRBD1 ASSLGTGLGWAF
TRBJ2-7 TRBV27 NA TRBD1 ASSFGTGFSEQY
TRBJ2-7 TRBV2 NA NA ASRAGAAGEQY
TRBJ2-2 TRBV18 NA TRBD1 ASSFRDRENTGELF
TRBJ1-6 TRBV27 NA TRBD1 ASSLPGTGGSSPLH
TRBJ1-2 TRBV19 NA NA ASSLGASGYGYT
TRBJ2-3 TRBV11-2 NA TRBD1 ASSPASNRGVTDTQY
TRBJ1-4 TRBV5-1 NA NA ASSMRTGVINEKLF
TRBJ2-1 TRBV28 NA NA ASSVMERQGSGLSGNEQF
TRBJ2-2 TRBV28 NA TRBD2 ASSLGGGITPGELF
TRBJ2-1 TRBV11-3 NA NA ASSLGGGRSSYNEQF
TRBJ2-3 TRBV18 NA TRBD1 ASSRTGETDTQY
TRBJ2-7 TRBV10-3 NA NA AISESRGAGPYEQY
TRBJ2-5 TRBV5-6 once TRBD2 ASSFGLAETQY
TRBJ1-4 TRBV18 NA NA ASSPLTAGYSEKLF
TRBJ2-1 TRBV4-3 NA TRBD2 ASSQDLAGHSYNEQF
TRBJ2-7 TRBV5-1 NA TRBD1 ASSPGQGNEQY
TRBJ2-2 TRBV10-3 NA NA AISERGSTGELF
TRBJ1-4 TRBV28 NA NA ASTDTGLATNEKLF
TRBJ1-6 TRBV27 NA NA ASSLSGDRIHSPLH
TRBJ1-4 TRBV5-1 NA NA ASSSGGGPPNEKLF
TRBJ1-2 TRBV27 NA NA ASSYRTGYGYT
TRBJ2-2 TRBV10-1 few NA ASSPGSGELF
TRBJ2-5 TRBV30 few TRBD2 AWEGSGMETQY
TRBJ1-4 TRBV29-1 NA TRBD1 SVEDGTGGRGKLF
TRBJ2-3 TRBV5-1 few TRBD2 ASSLGLAGSDTQY
NA TRBV27 NA TRBD1 ASSFGTGFSEQY
TRBJ1-5 TRBV6-5 NA TRBD1 ASSPRQGYQPQH
TRBJ1-1 TRBV28 once TRBD1 ASSLSPGTGDPTEAF
TRBJ1-2 TRBV2 few TRBD1 ASGQGVRYGYT
TRBJ1-1 TRBV29-1 NA NA SVQGKMRTEAF
TRBJ1-2 TRBV4-3 NA NA ASSQDHRDYGYT
TRBJ2-5 TRBV7-2 NA TRBD2 ASSGLAGGPRETQY
TRBJ2-2 TRBV18 NA NA ASSPSQGKVGTGELF
TRBJ1-2 TRBV19 NA NA ASWDNRVLGYT
TRBJ1-4 TRBV28 NA NA ASSLLQVEKLF
TRBJ2-7 TRBV5-1 NA TRBD2 ASSLGASGSYEQY
TRBJ2-7 TRBV2 NA NA ASSVLVSYEQY
TRBJ2-1 TRBV7-8 NA TRBD2 ASRSGGGRFSTVNNEQF
TRBJ1-5 TRBV28 few NA ASSRRARGDQPQH
TRBJ2-4 TRBV7-9 NA NA ASRQESKNIQY
TRBJ2-7 TRBV29-1 few TRBD2 SVGLPGLAGGPGSYEQY
TRBJ2-1 TRBV30 once NA AWRGSLANEQF
TRBJ2-1 TRBV5-1 once TRBD2 ASSSGLAGGPRNEQF